This T cell receptor (beta chain) appears in the sequencing data of a study of OX40 agonist ivuxolimab in advanced cancers. The repertoire was sequenced with immunoSEQ multiplex PCR; TCRdb's copy has only in-frame clones and lacks some. This table holds about 48,000 clones, about four fifths found once. Here the sequenced sample was CD4+ or CD8+ T cells sorted from blood, taken in a trial of the OX40 agonist ivuxolimab. The receptor was derived from an adult with an advanced solid tumor such as melanoma, head and neck, liver or kidney cancer.

The CDR3 here is CASGLVQGTDTQYF. The DNA of the CDR3 is TGTGCTAGTGGTTTGGTACAGGGCACAGATACGCAGTATTTT. This chain joins TRBV12-5 and TRBJ2-3, with D maybe TRBD1 (5 bases). The CDR3 contains 14 residues. The V end was cut by 0 bases, the J end by 1 base, with 5 bases between. The germline V gene has CDR1 LGHNT and CDR2 FRNRAP.